A single TCR beta chain is shown here with its context. The antigen it recognizes is unknown. Within one base of it there is no much larger clone, and no base qualities were kept. In the germline V gene (reference sequence), CDR1 corresponds to LNHDA and CDR2 to SQIVND. V drops 11 bases and J drops 7 bases, leaving 14 bases in between. The CDR3 goes from the cysteine to the phenylalanine over 11 residues. Solely the CDR3 DNA is kept, with 33 bases framed from the first base. This specimen belongs to a study of blood T cell repertoires in COVID-19 (dated by TCRdb to the early 2020s). For context, the study as a whole: Collaborator samples came from the United States, Italy and Spain and covered acute and convalescent phases of COVID-19. The prospective study material was composed of cDNA or gDNA derived from T cells, B-cell-depleted T cells, or PBMCs. The dataset comprised deeply sampled blood TCRbeta repertoires from subjects exposed to, actively infected with, or recovered from COVID-19. The repertoires were made available in a free public database intended to serve as a resource for research on the immune response to SARS-CoV-2. The samples were drawn from the first 160 participants of the ongoing ImmuneRACE study and from over a thousand subjects provided by 6 global collaborators. Nearly every sample came with metadata listing a de-identified subject ID, COVID-19 status, age in years and sex. Where available, HLA class I and class II types were taken from metadata supplied by the sample provider and were not determined by assay-based typing.

One collaborating source in Seattle enrolled patients during active infection and followed them longitudinally through the course of disease. Whole blood was collected in K2EDTA tubes by collaborating institutions according to the institutions' own protocols. For TCRbeta analysis, collaborators shipped samples as frozen whole blood, isolated PBMCs, or DNA extracted from either of those sample types. General conclusions and limits of the study: The amount of clinical and demographic metadata varied by source and participant and was provided uncurated.

TCRbeta CDR3 regions were amplified from genomic DNA by means of the immunoSEQ Assay, a bias-controlled multiplex PCR. In the authors' own workflow: The number of nucleated cells in each sample was estimated from the amplification of reference gene primers within the assay. To quantify the absolute abundance of each unique TCRbeta CDR3 rearrangement, sequence reads were collapsed and filtered. For each sample, productive Simpson clonality was calculated as the square root of Simpson's diversity index over productive rearrangements. In TCRdb, the immuneACCESS table is reduced to in-frame sequences with V and J assigned. These tables do not hold every clone; where another copy was compared, an unresolved V gene accounts for under half, and the others remain unexplained. V, J and clone size were drawn from that table, and D and trimming were deduced from the DNA. The sample table holds about 300,000 clones, of which 80% to 95% were seen once. The ten largest account for more than 6% of the sample.

The TCR originated in a young woman with COVID-19, enrolled during active disease. In this chain, TRBV19 is recombined with TRBJ1-1; confidence is insufficient to name the D gene. The sample taken for sequencing was peripheral blood. The CDR3 loop reads CASRSRDEAFF. The DNA sequence is as follows: TGTGCCTCACGATCGCGAGATGAAGCTTTCTTT.